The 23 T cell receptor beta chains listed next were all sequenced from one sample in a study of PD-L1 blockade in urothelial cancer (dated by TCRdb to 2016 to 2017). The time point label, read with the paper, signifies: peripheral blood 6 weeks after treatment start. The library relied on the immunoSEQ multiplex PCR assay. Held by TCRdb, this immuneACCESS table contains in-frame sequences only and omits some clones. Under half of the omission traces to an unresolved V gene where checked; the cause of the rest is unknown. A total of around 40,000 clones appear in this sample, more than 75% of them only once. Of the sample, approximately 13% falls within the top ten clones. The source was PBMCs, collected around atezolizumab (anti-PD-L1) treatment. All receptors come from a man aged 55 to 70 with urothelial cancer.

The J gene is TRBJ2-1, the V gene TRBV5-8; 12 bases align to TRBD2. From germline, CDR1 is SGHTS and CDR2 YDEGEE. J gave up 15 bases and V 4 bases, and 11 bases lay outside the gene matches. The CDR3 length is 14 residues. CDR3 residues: CASSLTSGSGAVFF. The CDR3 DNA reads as TGTGCCAGCAGCCTGACTAGCGGGAGCGGGGCTGTGTTCTTC.

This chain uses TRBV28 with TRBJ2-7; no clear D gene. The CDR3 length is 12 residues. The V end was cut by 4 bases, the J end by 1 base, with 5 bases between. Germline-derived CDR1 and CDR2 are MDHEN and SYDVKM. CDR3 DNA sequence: TGTGCCAGCAGTTCAGTATCCTACGAGCAGTACTTC. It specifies CASSSVSYEQYF.

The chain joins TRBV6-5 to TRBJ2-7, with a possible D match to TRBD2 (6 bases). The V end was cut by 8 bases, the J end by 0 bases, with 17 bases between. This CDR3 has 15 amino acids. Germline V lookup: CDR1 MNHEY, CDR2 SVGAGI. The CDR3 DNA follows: TGTGCCAGCCTATCGACAACGGAGGGCTCCTACGAGCAGTACTTC. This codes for CASLSTTEGSYEQYF.

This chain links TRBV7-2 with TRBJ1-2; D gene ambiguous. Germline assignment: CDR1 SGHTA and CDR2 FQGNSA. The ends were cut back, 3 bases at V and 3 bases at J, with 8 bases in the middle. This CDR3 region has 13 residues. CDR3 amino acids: CASSFGVDYGYTF. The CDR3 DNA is TGTGCCAGCAGCTTTGGAGTTGACTATGGCTACACCTTC.

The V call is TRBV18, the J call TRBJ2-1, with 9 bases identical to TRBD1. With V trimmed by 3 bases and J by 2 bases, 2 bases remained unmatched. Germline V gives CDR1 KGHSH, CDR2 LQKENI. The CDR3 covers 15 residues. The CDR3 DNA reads TGTGCCAGCTCACCGGGACAGGGTCCCTACAATGAGCAGTTCTTC. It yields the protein CASSPGQGPYNEQFF.

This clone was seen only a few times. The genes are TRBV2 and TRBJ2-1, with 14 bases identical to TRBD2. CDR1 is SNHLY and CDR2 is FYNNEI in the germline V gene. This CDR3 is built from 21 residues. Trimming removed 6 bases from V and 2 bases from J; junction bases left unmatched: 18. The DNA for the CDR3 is TGTGCCAGCAGCCAATGGAGCACCGGGACTAGCGGGAGAAGTACCTACAATGAGCAGTTCTTC. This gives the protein CASSQWSTGTSGRSTYNEQFF. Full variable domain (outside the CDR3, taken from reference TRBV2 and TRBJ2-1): EPEVTQTPSHQVTQMGQEVILRCVPISNHLYFYWYRQILGQKVEFLVSFYNNEISEKSEIFDDQFSVERPDGSNFTLKIRSTKLEDSAMYFCASSQWSTGTSGRSTYNEQFFGPGTRLTVL.

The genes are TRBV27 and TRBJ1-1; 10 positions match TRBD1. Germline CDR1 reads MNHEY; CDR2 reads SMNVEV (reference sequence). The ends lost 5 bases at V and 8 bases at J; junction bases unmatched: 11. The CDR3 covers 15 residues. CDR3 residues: CASSPLYDRGREAFF. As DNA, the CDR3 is TGTGCCAGCAGTCCGCTATATGACAGGGGGCGGGAAGCTTTCTTT.

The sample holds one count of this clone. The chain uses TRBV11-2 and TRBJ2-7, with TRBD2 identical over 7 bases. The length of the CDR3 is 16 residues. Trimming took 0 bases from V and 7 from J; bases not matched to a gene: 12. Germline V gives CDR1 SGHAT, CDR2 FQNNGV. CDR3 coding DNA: TGTGCCAGCAGCTTAGAGATGGGACTAAGGAACCGGGAGCAGTACTTC. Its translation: CASSLEMGLRNREQYF.

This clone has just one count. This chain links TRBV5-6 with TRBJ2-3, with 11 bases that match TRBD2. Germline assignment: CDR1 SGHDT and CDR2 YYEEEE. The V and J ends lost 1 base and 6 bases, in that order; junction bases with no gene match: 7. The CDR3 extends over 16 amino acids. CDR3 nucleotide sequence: TGTGCCAGCAGCTTGTGGGGACTAGCGGTAGGGGATACGCAGTATTTT. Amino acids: CASSLWGLAVGDTQYF.

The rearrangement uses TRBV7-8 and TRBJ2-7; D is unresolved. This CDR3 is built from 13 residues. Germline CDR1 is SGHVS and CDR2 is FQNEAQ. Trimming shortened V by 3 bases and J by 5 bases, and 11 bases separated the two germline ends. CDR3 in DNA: TGTGCCAGCAGCTTCCAAGAGTTGGACGAGCAGTACTTC. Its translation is CASSFQELDEQYF.

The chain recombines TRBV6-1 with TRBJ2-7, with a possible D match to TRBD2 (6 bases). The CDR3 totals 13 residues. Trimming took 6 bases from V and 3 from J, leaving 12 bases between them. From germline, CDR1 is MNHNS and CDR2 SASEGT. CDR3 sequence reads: CASREGISYEQYF. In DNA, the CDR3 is TGTGCCAGCAGGGAGGGAATAAGCTACGAGCAGTACTTC.

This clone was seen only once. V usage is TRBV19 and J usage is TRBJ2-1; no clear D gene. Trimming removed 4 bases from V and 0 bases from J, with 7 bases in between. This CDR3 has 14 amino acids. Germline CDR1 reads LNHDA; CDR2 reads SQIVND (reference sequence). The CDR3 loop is CASSTLSSYNEQFF. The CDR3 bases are TGTGCCAGTAGTACCCTAAGCTCCTACAATGAGCAGTTCTTC.

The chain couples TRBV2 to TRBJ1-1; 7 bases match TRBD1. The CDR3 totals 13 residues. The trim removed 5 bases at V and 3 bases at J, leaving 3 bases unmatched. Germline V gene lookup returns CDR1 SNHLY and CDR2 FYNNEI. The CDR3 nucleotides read TGTGCCAGCAGTAGGACAGGTTACACTGAAGCTTTCTTT. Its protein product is CASSRTGYTEAFF. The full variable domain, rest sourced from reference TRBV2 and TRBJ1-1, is EPEVTQTPSHQVTQMGQEVILRCVPISNHLYFYWYRQILGQKVEFLVSFYNNEISEKSEIFDDQFSVERPDGSNFTLKIRSTKLEDSAMYFCASSRTGYTEAFFGQGTRLTVV.

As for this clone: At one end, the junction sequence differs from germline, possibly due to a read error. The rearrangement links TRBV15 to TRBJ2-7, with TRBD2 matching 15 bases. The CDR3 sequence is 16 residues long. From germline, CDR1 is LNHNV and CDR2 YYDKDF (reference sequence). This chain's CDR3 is CATSRDPGLAGGPANF. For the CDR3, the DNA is TGTGCCACCAGCAGAGACCCGGGACTAGCGGGAGGTCCGGCAAACTTC.

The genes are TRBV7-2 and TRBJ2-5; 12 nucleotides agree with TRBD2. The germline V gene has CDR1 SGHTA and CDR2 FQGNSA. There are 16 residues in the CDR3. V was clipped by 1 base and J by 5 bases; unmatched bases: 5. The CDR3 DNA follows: TGTGCCAGCAGCTTAGGACTAGCGGGAGTTGGTGAGACCCAGTACTTC. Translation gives CASSLGLAGVGETQYF.

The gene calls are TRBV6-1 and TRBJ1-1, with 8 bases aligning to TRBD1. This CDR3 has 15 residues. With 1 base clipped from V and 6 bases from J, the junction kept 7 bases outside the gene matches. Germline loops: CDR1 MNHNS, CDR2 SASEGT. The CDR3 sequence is CASSEVGTGHSEAFF. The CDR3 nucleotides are TGTGCCAGCAGTGAAGTGGGGACAGGCCATTCTGAAGCTTTCTTT.

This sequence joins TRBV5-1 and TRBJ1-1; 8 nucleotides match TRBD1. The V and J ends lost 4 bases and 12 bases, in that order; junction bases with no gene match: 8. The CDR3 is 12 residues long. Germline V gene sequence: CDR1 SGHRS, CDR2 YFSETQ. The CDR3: CASSGGTGLTFF. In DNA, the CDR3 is TGCGCCAGCAGCGGAGGGACAGGCCTCACTTTCTTT.

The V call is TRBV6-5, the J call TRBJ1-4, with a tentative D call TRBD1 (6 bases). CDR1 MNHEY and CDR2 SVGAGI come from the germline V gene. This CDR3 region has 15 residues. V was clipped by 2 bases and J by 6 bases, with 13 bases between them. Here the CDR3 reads CASSYRDTLHEKLFF. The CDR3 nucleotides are TGTGCCAGCAGTTACCGGGACACCTTACATGAAAAACTGTTTTTT.

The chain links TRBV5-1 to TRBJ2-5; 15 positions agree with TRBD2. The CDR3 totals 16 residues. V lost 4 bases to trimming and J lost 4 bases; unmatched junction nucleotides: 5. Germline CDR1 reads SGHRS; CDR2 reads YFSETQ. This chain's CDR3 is CASSGGLAGGRETQYF. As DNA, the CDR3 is TGCGCCAGCAGCGGAGGACTAGCGGGGGGGCGAGAGACCCAGTACTTC.

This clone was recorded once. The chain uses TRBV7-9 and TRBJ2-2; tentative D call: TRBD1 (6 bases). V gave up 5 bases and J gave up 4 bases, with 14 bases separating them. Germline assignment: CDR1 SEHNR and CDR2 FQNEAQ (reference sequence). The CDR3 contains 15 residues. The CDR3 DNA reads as TGTGCCAGCAGCACAGGGAAGACCCCCACCGGGGAGCTGTTTTTT. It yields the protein CASSTGKTPTGELFF.

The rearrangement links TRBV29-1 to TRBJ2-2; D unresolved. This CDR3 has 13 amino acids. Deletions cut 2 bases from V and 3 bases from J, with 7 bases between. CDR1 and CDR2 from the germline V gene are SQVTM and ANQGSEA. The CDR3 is CSVEIGYTGELFF. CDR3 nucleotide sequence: TGCAGCGTTGAAATCGGGTACACCGGGGAGCTGTTTTTT.

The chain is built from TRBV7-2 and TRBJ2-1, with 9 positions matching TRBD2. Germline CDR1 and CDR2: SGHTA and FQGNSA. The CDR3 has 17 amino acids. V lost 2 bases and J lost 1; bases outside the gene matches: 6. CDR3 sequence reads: CASSLISSGTSYNEQFF. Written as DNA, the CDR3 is TGTGCCAGCAGCTTAATTTCTAGCGGGACTTCCTACAATGAGCAGTTCTTC. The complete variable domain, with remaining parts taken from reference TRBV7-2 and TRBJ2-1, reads GAGVSQSPSNKVTEKGKDVELRCDPISGHTALYWYRQSLGQGLEFLIYFQGNSAPDKSGLPSDRFSAERTGGSVSTLTIQRTQQEDSAVYLCASSLISSGTSYNEQFFGPGTRLTVL.

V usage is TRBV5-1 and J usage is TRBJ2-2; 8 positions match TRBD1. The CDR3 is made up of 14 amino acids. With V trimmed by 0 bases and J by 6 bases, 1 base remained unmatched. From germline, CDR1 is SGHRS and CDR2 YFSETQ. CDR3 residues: CASSLDRGSGELFF. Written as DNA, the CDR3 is TGCGCCAGCAGCTTGGACAGGGGGTCCGGGGAGCTGTTTTTT.